This record concerns one T cell receptor (beta chain) sequence. No DNA is given; TCRdb re-called the 5' RACE reads and lists each CDR3 protein once. Across about 440,000 distinct CDR3 sequences, the top ten clones capture 7.3% of the sample. The data originate from a study of T cells expressing NK-cell markers. There are 14 residues in the CDR3. The germline V gene has CDR1 SNHLY and CDR2 FYNNEI. This chain links TRBV2 with TRBJ2-1; as DNA is missing, the TRBD2 call by TCRdb cannot be tested. Input material: blood T cells: a sorted CD56 or NKG2C T cell subset, CD4+ or CD8+ T cells, or bulk PBMC T cells (not recorded which). The receptor was isolated from a woman between 18 and 69 years old in good health. The CDR3 loop is CASISSGRPNEQFF.